This TCR beta chain is from a study of PD-L1 blockade in urothelial cancer (dated 2017 in TCRdb). For the wider study: All patients started therapy in the mid-2010s and received atezolizumab 1,200 mg intravenously every 3 weeks. About nine tenths of the roughly 29 patients were identified as males with urothelial cancer of bladder origin, and a prior smoking history was reported by 18 of 29 patients. Patients had an ECOG performance status of 0 or 1 and had received between 0 and 3 prior chemotherapy regimens. Blood samples were analyzed at 3 weeks after treatment start (second dose) and at 6 weeks after treatment start. Blood samples gave a median of about 150,000 T cells and tens of thousands of unique TCRs, with a median clonality of approximately 0.08. An exploratory multi-omic analysis was conducted of the somatic, immune and clinical correlates of response to PD-L1 blockade with atezolizumab in urothelial cancer. Pretreatment tumor samples and matched peripheral blood, collected serially before and after atezolizumab treatment, underwent TCR sequencing. Durable clinical benefit was defined as a progression-free survival longer than 6 months, and TCR features were additionally tested against progression-free survival and overall survival. In the same patients who had TCR sequencing, pretreatment tumors also underwent whole exome sequencing and RNA sequencing. Durable clinical benefit was achieved by nine patients and was not achieved by 20 patients. Approximately 30 patients had pretreatment blood TCR-seq, around 25 had at least one posttreatment blood collection, and around 25 had tumor TCR-seq.

Explained via the paper, the time point label denotes: pretreatment peripheral blood. The cohort included 25 to 30 patients with locally advanced or metastatic urothelial carcinoma who were treated at Memorial Sloan Kettering on a trial protocol. Peripheral blood mononuclear cells were collected pretreatment and during treatment, at between 1 and 8 total time points per patient. The Qiagen DNeasy Blood extraction kit was used to purify genomic DNA from total PBMCs and tumor samples. PBMCs were collected pretreatment and during treatment, and were isolated and stored as previously described. What the study reported, not specific to this receptor: Because the sample size was small (n ≈ 31) and many exploratory analyses were performed, the results are intended to be hypothesis-generating. Improved progression-free and overall survival was found to be associated with pretreatment peripheral blood TCR clonality below the median. Greater expansion of tumor-associated TCR clones in peripheral blood 3 weeks after the start of treatment was observed in patients with durable benefit (n of about 20, p = 0.022).

For this clone: Its antigen remains unidentified. There are no base qualities to consult, and no much larger clone falls within one base.

Each PCR received spiked-in synthetic TCR analog templates so that absolute template abundance could be estimated from read counts. The immunoSEQ assay was used to amplify TCRbeta CDR3 regions from genomic DNA with bias-controlled V and J gene primers. Rearranged TCRbeta segments were sequenced at approximately 20X coverage. On the study's bioinformatics: Sequencing errors were corrected by clustering, and CDR3s were annotated against IMGT so that V, D and J genes could be assigned. Downstream analyses used only productive TCRbeta rearrangements and left out out-of-frame or stop-codon sequences. Clonality was computed as one minus Shannon entropy normalized by the log of the number of unique productive sequences. Fisher's exact test with Benjamini-Hochberg correction, at a threshold of adjusted p below 0.01, was used to find clones that differed between time points or between blood and tumor. What TCRdb holds here is the immuneACCESS table cut down to in-frame rearrangements. Part of the clones is not present; checked against another copy, under half of the missing clones reflect an unresolved V gene, and the others are unexplained. From that table come the V and J calls and clone size; the DNA was used to work out D and trimming. Within this sample are tens of thousands of clones, with about 86% of them counted one time only. The top ten constitute about 15% of the sample.

The sample here was PBMCs, taken around atezolizumab (anti-PD-L1) treatment. This receptor was identified in a man between 60 and 70 years old with urothelial cancer.

Here the CDR3 is given as CASQGPSTDTQYF. The base sequence is TGTGCCTCCCAGGGCCCTAGCACAGATACGCAGTATTTT. The chain was built from TRBV9 and TRBJ2-3; D gene: possibly TRBD1, on 5 matching bases. The CDR3 starts with the cysteine, ends with the phenylalanine, and has 13 residues. Only CDR3 DNA remains: 39 bases, in frame from the first base. V is clipped by 10 bases and J by 0 bases, and the sequence between their germline boundaries is 12 bases long. The germline V gene specifies SGDLS as CDR1 and YYNGEE as CDR2.